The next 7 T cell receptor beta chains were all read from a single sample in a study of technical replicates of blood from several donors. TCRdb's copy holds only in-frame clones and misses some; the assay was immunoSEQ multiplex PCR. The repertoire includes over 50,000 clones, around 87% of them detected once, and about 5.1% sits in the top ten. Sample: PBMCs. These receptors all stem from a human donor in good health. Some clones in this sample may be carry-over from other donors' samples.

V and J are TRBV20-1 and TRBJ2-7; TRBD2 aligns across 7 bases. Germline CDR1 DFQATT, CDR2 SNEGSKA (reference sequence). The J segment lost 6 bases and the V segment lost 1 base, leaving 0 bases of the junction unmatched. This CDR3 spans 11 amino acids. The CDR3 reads CSARGGGEQYF. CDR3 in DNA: TGCAGTGCTAGAGGCGGGGGCGAGCAGTACTTC.

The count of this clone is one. The DNA for the CDR3 is TGTGCCAGCAGCAAGGACAGGGGAAGAGGCTACACCTTC. Translation: CASSKDRGRGYTF. The rearrangement uses TRBV7-6 and TRBJ1-2; 9 bases match TRBD1. The ends lost 5 bases at V and 8 bases at J; junction bases unmatched: 6. Germline V gene data show CDR1 as SGHVS and CDR2 as FNYEAQ. There are 13 residues in the CDR3. Filled out from reference TRBV7-6 and TRBJ1-2, the complete variable domain reads GAGVSQSPRYKVTKRGQDVALRCDPISGHVSLYWYRQALGQGPEFLTYFNYEAQQDKSGLPNDRFSAERPEGSISTLTIQRTEQRDSAMYRCASSKDRGRGYTFGSGTRLTVV.

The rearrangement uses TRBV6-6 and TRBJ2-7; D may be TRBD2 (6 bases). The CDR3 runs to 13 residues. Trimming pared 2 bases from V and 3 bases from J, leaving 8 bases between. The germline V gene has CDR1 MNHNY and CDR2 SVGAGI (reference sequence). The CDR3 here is CASSYGSGYEQYF. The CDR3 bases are TGTGCCAGCAGTTACGGTAGCGGCTACGAGCAGTACTTC.

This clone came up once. The CDR3 protein is CASSEETSGIEQFF. The CDR3 DNA reads TGTGCCAGCAGCGAGGAGACTAGCGGGATTGAGCAGTTCTTC. The V call is TRBV5-5, the J call TRBJ2-1; TRBD2 matches at 11 bases. Unmatched junction bases numbered 6, after V lost 4 bases and J lost 9 bases. The CDR3 has 14 residues. CDR1 and CDR2 from the germline V gene are SGHKS and YYEKEE (reference sequence). The full variable domain, completed using reference TRBV5-5 and TRBJ2-1, is DAGVTQSPTHLIKTRGQQVTLRCSPISGHKSVSWYQQVLGQGPQFIFQYYEKEERGRGNFPDRFSARQFPNYSSELNVNALLLGDSALYLCASSEETSGIEQFFGPGTRLTVL.

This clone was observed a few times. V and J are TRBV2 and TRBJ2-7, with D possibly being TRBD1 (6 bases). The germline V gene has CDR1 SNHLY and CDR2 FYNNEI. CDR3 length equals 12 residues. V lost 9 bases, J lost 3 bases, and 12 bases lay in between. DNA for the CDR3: TGTGCCAGTGAAGGGACAAACTACGAGCAGTACTTC. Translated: CASEGTNYEQYF.

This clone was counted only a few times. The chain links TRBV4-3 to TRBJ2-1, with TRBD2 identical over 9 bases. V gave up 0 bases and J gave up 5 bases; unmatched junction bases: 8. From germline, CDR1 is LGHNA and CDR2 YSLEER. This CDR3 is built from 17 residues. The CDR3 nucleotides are TGCGCCAGCAGCCAAGATTGGTTGCGGGGGGGCGACAATGAGCAGTTCTTC. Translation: CASSQDWLRGGDNEQFF.

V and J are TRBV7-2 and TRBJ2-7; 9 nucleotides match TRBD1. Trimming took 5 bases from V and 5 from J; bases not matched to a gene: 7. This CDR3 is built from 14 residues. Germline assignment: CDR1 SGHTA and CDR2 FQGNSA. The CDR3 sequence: CASSRDRAEDEQYF. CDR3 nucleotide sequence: TGTGCCAGCAGCCGGGACAGGGCGGAAGACGAGCAGTACTTC.